This passage covers 20 T cell receptor beta chains from one sample sequenced in a study of blood T cell repertoires in COVID-19. Clones were sequenced by immunoSEQ multiplex PCR, and TCRdb holds only the in-frame ones, with some missing. Of approximately 38,000 clones listed, more than 75% are singletons. The sample was peripheral blood. These receptors all come from a man in his fifties with active or convalescent COVID-19.

This clone is a singleton in its sample. The V and J genes are TRBV7-9 and TRBJ1-4; 9 bases match TRBD1. The CDR3 length is 13 residues. Germline V gene sequence: CDR1 SEHNR, CDR2 FQNEAQ (reference sequence). V was clipped by 7 bases and J by 7 bases; unmatched bases: 4. DNA for the CDR3: TGTGCCAGCAAAGGGACAGGGATTGAAAAACTGTTTTTT. Its translation is CASKGTGIEKLFF.

V is TRBV5-1 and J is TRBJ1-5, with a possible D match to TRBD1 (5 bases). Trimming cost V 0 bases and J 5 bases, with 12 bases left between them. The CDR3 has 15 amino acids. The germline gives CDR1 SGHRS, CDR2 YFSETQ. The CDR3 DNA is TGCGCCAGCAGCTTGGCGGGGGGTGTGGATCAGCCCCAGCATTTT. Its translation is CASSLAGGVDQPQHF.

This chain connects TRBV28 to TRBJ2-1; 10 positions agree with TRBD1. CDR1 is MDHEN, CDR2 SYDVKM, per germline. With 6 bases clipped from V and 7 bases from J, the junction kept 12 bases outside the gene matches. The CDR3 loop spans 16 amino acids. DNA of the CDR3: TGTGCCAGCAGCCCCTCCCGGACAGGGGGATGGAATGAGCAGTTCTTC. This translates into CASSPSRTGGWNEQFF. Full variable domain (rest looked up from reference TRBV28 and TRBJ2-1): DVKVTQSSRYLVKRTGEKVFLECVQDMDHENMFWYRQDPGLGLRLIYFSYDVKMKEKGDIPEGYSVSREKKERFSLILESASTNQTSMYLCASSPSRTGGWNEQFFGPGTRLTVL.

The chain has TRBV2 and TRBJ1-4, with D possibly TRBD1 on 5 matching bases. V was pared by 3 bases and J by 5 bases, with 13 bases between. This CDR3 has 15 residues. The germline V gene encodes CDR1 SNHLY and CDR2 FYNNEI. CDR3 nucleotide sequence: TGTGCCAGCAGTGATCAGGTCCGGGGGAATGAAAAACTGTTTTTT. This translates into CASSDQVRGNEKLFF.

The rearrangement links TRBV7-2 to TRBJ2-3, with TRBD2 matching over 12 bases. CDR1 is SGHTA and CDR2 is FQGNSA in the germline V gene. CDR3 size: 16 residues. With V trimmed by 5 bases and J by 1 base, 4 bases remained unmatched. The CDR3 coding sequence is TGTGCCAGCAGCCCCCGACTAGCGGGAGGCACAGATACGCAGTATTTT. This sequence encodes CASSPRLAGGTDTQYF.

The J gene is TRBJ1-1, the V gene TRBV6-4, with 7 bases lining up with TRBD1. Germline V gives CDR1 MRHNA, CDR2 SNTAGT. The length of the CDR3 is 14 residues. V shed 6 bases and J 0 bases; nucleotides not matched to a gene: 4. The CDR3 DNA follows: TGTGCCAGCAGAGGGACAGATATGAACACTGAAGCTTTCTTT. Protein: CASRGTDMNTEAFF.

This clone was seen just once. The V gene is TRBV6-5, the J gene TRBJ2-3, with 8 bases identical to TRBD2. The germline V gene encodes CDR1 MNHEY and CDR2 SVGAGI. The CDR3 loop spans 15 amino acids. Losses at the gene ends were 6 bases for V and 2 bases for J; bases not matched to a gene: 7. CDR3 sequence (DNA): TGTGCCAGCAGCCAGGCGGGGGGATTCACAGATACGCAGTATTTT. Translation: CASSQAGGFTDTQYF.

V gene TRBV7-3 combines with J gene TRBJ2-5; no definite D call. CDR3 size: 12 residues. Germline assignment: CDR1 SGHTA and CDR2 FQGTGA. V was clipped by 6 bases and J by 0 bases, with 5 bases between them. CDR3 DNA sequence: TGTGCCAGCAGTCCGGACCAAGAGACCCAGTACTTC. Translated, it gives CASSPDQETQYF.

This clone was seen only a few times. The V gene is TRBV7-8, the J gene TRBJ2-2; D might be TRBD1 (5 bases). The V end lost 2 bases, the J end lost 0 bases, and 7 bases lay between the germline ends. The CDR3 is 15 amino acids. Germline CDR1 reads SGHVS; CDR2 reads FQNEAQ. For the CDR3, the DNA is TGTGCCAGCAGCTTACAGGGTCCGAACACCGGGGAGCTGTTTTTT. It yields the protein CASSLQGPNTGELFF. Looking up the rest from reference TRBV7-8 and TRBJ2-2 gives the full variable domain: GAGVSQSPRYKVAKRGQDVALRCDPISGHVSLFWYQQALGQGPEFLTYFQNEAQLDKSGLPSDRFFAERPEGSVSTLKIQRTQQEDSAVYLCASSLQGPNTGELFFGEGSRLTVL.

The rearrangement uses TRBV7-3 and TRBJ2-3, with TRBD2 identical over 8 bases. Trimming cost V 5 bases and J 4 bases; bases outside gene matches: 11. Per germline, CDR1 SGHTA and CDR2 FQGTGA. The CDR3 totals 16 residues. CDR3 amino acids: CASSPISGIVADTQYF. CDR3 coding DNA: TGTGCCAGCAGCCCGATTAGCGGGATTGTCGCAGATACGCAGTATTTT.

The V call is TRBV29-1, the J call TRBJ1-1; a weak D match, TRBD1 (6 bases). The CDR3 runs 16 residues. The germline V and J ends were trimmed by 2 bases and 2 bases, with 18 bases remaining between them. CDR1 is SQVTM, CDR2 ANQGSEA, per germline. As DNA, the CDR3 is TGCAGCGTTGAATCGTCCCTGACAGGCGTCAACACTGAAGCTTTCTTT. It specifies CSVESSLTGVNTEAFF.

The V call is TRBV27, the J call TRBJ1-1; D is perhaps TRBD1 (5 bases). This CDR3 region has 14 residues. V gave up 8 bases and J gave up 3 bases, with 16 bases separating them. The V gene's germline CDR1 is MNHEY and CDR2 SMNVEV (reference sequence). CDR3 sequence: CASWERGRDTEAFF. CDR3 coding DNA: TGTGCCAGCTGGGAAAGGGGTAGGGACACTGAAGCTTTCTTT.

This chain uses TRBV5-4 with TRBJ2-1; 8 bases align to TRBD2. Per germline, CDR1 SGHNT and CDR2 YYREEE (reference sequence). V lost 0 bases, J lost 3 bases, and 5 bases stayed unmatched. There are 16 residues in the CDR3. CDR3 residues: CASSLGGLVYYNEQFF. The CDR3 nucleotides read TGTGCCAGCAGCTTGGGGGGACTAGTATACTACAATGAGCAGTTCTTC.

This rearrangement joins TRBV7-8 to TRBJ1-5; perhaps TRBD1 as D (6 bases). Germline CDR1 and CDR2: SGHVS and FQNEAQ. This CDR3 has 15 residues. V was cut by 6 bases and J by 0 bases, with 12 bases left in between. The CDR3 nucleotides are TGTGCCAGCAGTTCAGGGGAAATTAGCAATCAGCCCCAGCATTTT. Its translation is CASSSGEISNQPQHF.

V and J are TRBV14 and TRBJ1-2; tentatively, D is TRBD1 (5 bases). V shed 1 base and J shed 6 bases, with 6 bases lying between them. Germline-derived CDR1 and CDR2 are SGHDN and FVKESK. CDR3 length equals 12 residues. The CDR3 loop reads CASSQAGNGYTF. The CDR3 nucleotides read TGTGCCAGCAGCCAAGCAGGGAATGGCTACACCTTC.

This clone was seen a few times. The chain joins TRBV5-1 to TRBJ1-1; a possible D gene is TRBD1 (6 bases). The CDR3 loop spans 12 amino acids. Trimming stripped 7 bases from V and 1 base from J, with 8 bases between. Germline V gene lookup returns CDR1 SGHRS and CDR2 YFSETQ. CDR3 protein: CASQQGNTEAFF. In DNA form, the CDR3 reads TGCGCCAGCCAACAGGGGAACACTGAAGCTTTCTTT.

CDR3 sequence (DNA): TGTGCCAGCAGGCTACAGGGAGTGAGCGCCTATAATTCACCCCTCCACTTT. It is translated as CASRLQGVSAYNSPLHF. The V and J genes are TRBV27 and TRBJ1-6, with D possibly TRBD1 on 6 matching bases. Germline assignment: CDR1 MNHEY and CDR2 SMNVEV (reference sequence). The length of the CDR3 is 17 residues. V lost 6 bases and J lost 2, with 17 bases in between.

The chain is built from TRBV3-1 (or the pseudogene TRBV3-2) and TRBJ1-1; tentatively, D is TRBD1 (5 bases). Germline assignment: CDR1 LGHDT and CDR2 YNNKEL (reference sequence). The CDR3 has 20 residues. V lost 1 base to trimming and J lost 2 bases, with 26 bases between them. CDR3 region: CASSQAASQGRNAANTEAFF. As DNA, the CDR3 is TGTGCCAGCAGCCAAGCGGCTTCGCAGGGCCGAAATGCCGCAAACACTGAAGCTTTCTTT.

This chain uses TRBV27 with TRBJ2-1, with 12 positions matching TRBD1. Trimming took 2 bases from V and 8 from J; bases not matched to a gene: 7. The CDR3 length is 16 residues. Germline V CDR1 and CDR2: MNHEY, SMNVEV (reference sequence). This CDR3 is CASSLVWGQGAYEQFF. DNA of the CDR3: TGTGCCAGCAGTTTAGTTTGGGGACAGGGGGCATATGAGCAGTTCTTC.

This chain connects TRBV3-1 (or the pseudogene TRBV3-2) to TRBJ2-7, with a tentative D call TRBD1 (5 bases). V lost 2 bases, J lost 2 bases, and 16 bases lay in between. CDR3 length equals 16 residues. Germline lookup yields CDR1 LGHDT and CDR2 YNNKEL (reference sequence). The chain's CDR3 is CASSQIRTGSPYEQYF. The CDR3 region has the DNA TGTGCCAGCAGCCAAATAAGAACAGGCTCCCCCTACGAGCAGTACTTC.